The 30 T cell receptor beta chains in this list originate from one sample, sequenced in a study of CXCR3-negative and CXCR3-positive naive CD8 T cells. The TRB cDNA libraries were prepared by 5' RACE with UMI labels. With the 5' RACE reads reprocessed, TCRdb shows one record per CDR3 protein and no DNA. This sample's table reports tens of thousands of distinct CDR3 sequences. Material for sequencing was naive CXCR3- CD8+ T cells from blood. Documented subset: CD45RO-CCR7+CD27+CD95- naive CD8+ T cells lacking CXCR3 (TNR3-). The receptors shown here come from a human donor in good health. Some clones in this sample may be carry-over from other donors' samples.

This chain connects TRBV7-2 to TRBJ1-2; TCRdb's D call, TRBD1, is unchecked because there is no DNA. This CDR3 region has 16 residues. Germline CDR1 and CDR2: SGHTA and FQGNSA. The CDR3 region is CASSKMGQNSNYGYTF.

V is TRBV7-6 and J is TRBJ1-2. Germline CDR1 reads SGHVS; CDR2 reads FNYEAQ. The CDR3 spans 14 residues. This chain's CDR3 is CASSLAPQIYGYTF.

This chain uses TRBV6-2 or TRBV6-3 with TRBJ2-2; TCRdb's D call of TRBD2 is untestable without DNA. The CDR3 loop spans 18 amino acids. Germline CDR1 MNHEY, CDR2 SVGEGT. CDR3: CASSYASPGLAGAGELFF.

The chain has TRBV7-6 and TRBJ2-7; TCRdb names TRBD2, which stays unverified in the absence of DNA. Germline V gene lookup returns CDR1 SGHVS and CDR2 FNYEAQ. The CDR3 sequence is 17 residues long. CDR3 sequence: CASSLAFSGLKANEQYF.

The gene calls are TRBV7-8 and TRBJ2-5; the D call from TCRdb, TRBD1, cannot be confirmed without DNA. Germline V CDR1 and CDR2: SGHVS, FQNEAQ. The length of the CDR3 is 16 residues. CDR3: CASSSYRDSRQETQYF. Filled out from reference TRBV7-8 and TRBJ2-5, the complete variable domain reads GAGVSQSPRYKVAKRGQDVALRCDPISGHVSLFWYQQALGQGPEFLTYFQNEAQLDKSGLPSDRFFAERPEGSVSTLKIQRTQQEDSAVYLCASSSYRDSRQETQYFGPGTRLLVL.

The chain is built from TRBV5-1 and TRBJ2-1; the D call of TRBD1 rests on TCRdb alone, since no DNA is present to check it. CDR1 and CDR2 (germline): SGHRS, YFSETQ. This CDR3 is 12 amino acids long. The CDR3 sequence: CASSTTGTGIFF.

The CDR3 here is CASSEFINGYNEQFF. The J gene is TRBJ2-1, the V gene TRBV6-4. CDR3 length equals 15 residues. The germline V gene encodes CDR1 MRHNA and CDR2 SNTAGT.

The CDR3 loop is CASSLEGEGEQYF. V usage is TRBV7-6 and J usage is TRBJ2-7; with no DNA, the TCRdb D assignment of TRBD2 cannot be verified. The germline V gene has CDR1 SGHVS and CDR2 FNYEAQ. The CDR3 extends over 13 amino acids.

The chain uses TRBV5-5 and TRBJ2-2; TCRdb calls TRBD1, which cannot be checked without DNA. In germline, CDR1 is SGHKS, CDR2 YYEKEE (reference sequence). The CDR3 totals 16 residues. CDR3 in amino acids: CASSWGLSGDTGELFF.

V and J are TRBV6-2 or TRBV6-3 and TRBJ1-6; TCRdb outputs TRBD1, but without DNA this stays unchecked. From germline, CDR1 is MNHEY and CDR2 SVGEGT. This CDR3 is built from 14 residues. CDR3 residues: CASSLGTAGSPLHF.

The V call is TRBV11-3, the J call TRBJ2-2; TCRdb's assignment of TRBD1 cannot be checked, as there is no DNA. Germline V gene lookup returns CDR1 SGHNT and CDR2 YENEEA. This CDR3 has 15 amino acids. CDR3 loop: CASMYPMGDTGELFF.

The chain is built from TRBV6-5 and TRBJ1-1. Germline V CDR1 and CDR2: MNHEY, SVGAGI. The CDR3 totals 13 residues. CDR3 region: CASSSTMNTEAFF.

The chain recombines TRBV7-9 with TRBJ2-1; TCRdb outputs TRBD2, but without DNA this stays unchecked. The CDR3 sequence is 13 residues long. CDR1 and CDR2 (germline): SEHNR, FQNEAQ (reference sequence). CDR3 sequence reads: CASISSGYNEQFF.

CDR3 loop: CSVEEDNVPDEQYF. This rearrangement joins TRBV29-1 to TRBJ2-7; there is no DNA to check the TCRdb D call of TRBD1. The CDR3 totals 14 residues. Germline V gene data show CDR1 as SQVTM and CDR2 as ANQGSEA.

The chain carries TRBV7-2 and TRBJ2-7. The CDR3 extends over 12 amino acids. Germline CDR1 SGHTA, CDR2 FQGNSA. CDR3 residues: CASSTPYYEQYF.

The chain employs TRBV6-2 or TRBV6-3 and TRBJ2-1; checking the TCRdb D call of TRBD1 is not possible without DNA. The CDR3 consists of 15 residues. From germline, CDR1 is MNHEY and CDR2 SVGEGT. The CDR3 sequence: CATREQGSLYNEQFF.

CDR3 region: CASSPSRGYEQYF. The chain carries TRBV7-2 and TRBJ2-7; checking the TCRdb D call of TRBD2 is not possible without DNA. The CDR3 loop spans 13 amino acids. Germline assignment: CDR1 SGHTA and CDR2 FQGNSA.

The V and J genes are TRBV19 and TRBJ2-1; TCRdb reports TRBD1, a call that lacks DNA to check it against. There are 15 residues in the CDR3. The germline V gene encodes CDR1 LNHDA and CDR2 SQIVND (reference sequence). This CDR3 is CASSIPGGMYNEQFF.

The chain employs TRBV29-1 and TRBJ2-2. CDR3 size: 12 residues. Germline lookup yields CDR1 SQVTM and CDR2 ANQGSEA. CDR3 in amino acids: CSVLSNTGELFF.

The chain has TRBV28 and TRBJ2-3; TCRdb indicates TRBD2, and absent DNA this call remains unverified. Germline CDR1 reads MDHEN; CDR2 reads SYDVKM. The CDR3 is 13 amino acids. CDR3 amino acids: CASTLAGRDTQYF.

This chain uses TRBV7-9 with TRBJ2-1; TCRdb returns TRBD2, unconfirmable since there is no DNA. Germline values: CDR1 SEHNR, CDR2 FQNEAQ (reference sequence). The CDR3 totals 17 residues. The CDR3 reads CASSRGTSGALYNEQFF.

The chain combines TRBV19 with TRBJ2-3; TCRdb returns TRBD1, unconfirmable since there is no DNA. The CDR3 runs 15 residues. Germline V CDR1 and CDR2: LNHDA, SQIVND (reference sequence). The CDR3 sequence is CASSINRGRTDTQYF.

This clonotype is deemed medium-sized by its frequency. This chain's CDR3 is CSVFTSGLGPYNEQFF. The chain carries TRBV29-1 and TRBJ2-1; TCRdb picks TRBD1, but there is no DNA to check that call. Germline V lookup: CDR1 SQVTM, CDR2 ANQGSEA. This CDR3 has 16 residues.

This rearrangement joins TRBV29-1 to TRBJ2-1; there is no DNA to check the TCRdb D call of TRBD2. This CDR3 has 14 residues. Germline lookup yields CDR1 SQVTM and CDR2 ANQGSEA. CDR3 in amino acids: CSVERLAGRNEQFF.

The CDR3 protein is CASSLLGADGNEQFF. The J gene is TRBJ2-1, the V gene TRBV5-4; TCRdb proposes TRBD1, but this gene call is untestable without DNA. Germline V gene sequence: CDR1 SGHNT, CDR2 YYREEE (reference sequence). The CDR3 totals 15 residues.

The chain couples TRBV7-9 to TRBJ2-7; TCRdb selects TRBD1, and the lack of DNA leaves this call unchecked. This CDR3 spans 15 amino acids. Germline lookup yields CDR1 SEHNR and CDR2 FQNEAQ (reference sequence). This CDR3 reads CASSGLGQGNYEQYF.

The gene calls are TRBV29-1 and TRBJ2-3; TCRdb's D gene call, TRBD2, goes unchecked for lack of DNA. Germline assignment: CDR1 SQVTM and CDR2 ANQGSEA. This CDR3 is 15 amino acids long. The chain's CDR3 is CSVEYARLSTDTQYF.

The rearrangement links TRBV28 to TRBJ2-7. The germline V gene has CDR1 MDHEN and CDR2 SYDVKM. The CDR3 is 13 amino acids. The CDR3 here is CASSLLGPYEQYF.

The chain couples TRBV7-9 to TRBJ2-1. Germline V gene sequence: CDR1 SEHNR, CDR2 FQNEAQ (reference sequence). This CDR3 has 12 residues. The CDR3 here is CASSIGVNEQFF. Full variable domain (outside the CDR3, taken from reference TRBV7-9 and TRBJ2-1): DTGVSQNPRHKITKRGQNVTFRCDPISEHNRLYWYRQTLGQGPEFLTYFQNEAQLEKSRLLSDRFSAERPKGSFSTLEIQRTEQGDSAMYLCASSIGVNEQFFGPGTRLTVL.

The V and J genes are TRBV19 and TRBJ2-1. The CDR3 contains 16 residues. Germline assignment: CDR1 LNHDA and CDR2 SQIVND (reference sequence). The CDR3 region is CASSIRQLSSYNEQFF.